Sequencing of this T cell receptor (beta chain) was carried out in a study of cytomegalovirus exposure and HLA in healthy donors. Study background: Prior work identified around 120 million unique TCR beta sequences in 150 million to 200 million T cells. Overall study findings and caveats: Earlier results showed most TCR beta V segments being productive about 90% or about 30% of the time. Reportedly, fewer N-insertions than the approximately 680-donor mean appeared in an Asian-associated ancestry cluster in a later analysis. A later analysis reported that several of the most significant clusters appeared to be linked to common viral pathogens, among them Epstein-Barr virus.

On this clone itself: The antigen remains unidentified.

Amplification used 60 Vbeta primers and 13 Jbeta primers. Measured with immunoSEQ multiplex PCR; TCRdb has only the in-frame clones, and not every one. This sample has under 150,000 clones, with around 84% found just once. The germline CDR1 and CDR2 sequences are MNHEY and SMNVEV (reference sequence). V shed 3 bases and J 10 bases; nucleotides not matched to a gene: 8. CDR3 length: 15 residues. The sequencing sample was made of PBMCs. The chain recombines TRBV27 with TRBJ2-1, with 11 bases fitting TRBD2. The TCR originated in a middle-aged man in good health and CMV-seropositive. CDR3 loop: CASSFELAGVGEQFF. CDR3 nucleotides: TGTGCCAGCAGTTTTGAACTAGCGGGAGTGGGAGAGCAGTTCTTC.